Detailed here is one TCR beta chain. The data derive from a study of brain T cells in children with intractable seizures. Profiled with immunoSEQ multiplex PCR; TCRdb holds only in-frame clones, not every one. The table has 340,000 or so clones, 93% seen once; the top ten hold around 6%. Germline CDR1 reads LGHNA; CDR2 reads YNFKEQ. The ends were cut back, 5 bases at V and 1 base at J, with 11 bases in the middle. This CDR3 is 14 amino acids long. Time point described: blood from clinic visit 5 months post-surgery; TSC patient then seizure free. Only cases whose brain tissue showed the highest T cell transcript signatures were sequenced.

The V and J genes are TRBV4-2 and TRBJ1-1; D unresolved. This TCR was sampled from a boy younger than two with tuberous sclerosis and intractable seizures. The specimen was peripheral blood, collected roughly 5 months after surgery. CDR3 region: CASSDGQKNTEAFF. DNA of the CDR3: TGTGCCAGCAGCGACGGGCAGAAGAACACTGAAGCTTTCTTT.